This T cell receptor (beta chain) was captured by sequencing in a study of T cell responses to AZD1222 COVID-19 vaccine. The CDR3 contains 14 residues. Looked up from germline, CDR1 is SGHRS and CDR2 is YFSETQ. V gave up 0 bases and J gave up 7 bases, with 11 bases separating them. Points from the study as a whole: Spike-specific TCR breadth and depth rose after two AZD1222 doses. Donors in the cohort were predominantly white British and more often female, and clonal diversity was possibly underestimated.

As for this clone: Its antigen is as yet unknown.

The method was immunoSEQ multiplex PCR; TCRdb's version includes in-frame clones alone and lacks a portion of them. This table has about 120,000 clones, 70% to 90% appearing once. This specimen was peripheral blood, taken on day 0 of AZD1222 vaccination. The origin of this receptor is an adult in good health. This chain links TRBV5-1 with TRBJ1-5; perhaps TRBD1 as D (6 bases). CDR3 residues: CASSLGGQGQPQHF. CDR3 nucleotide sequence: TGCGCCAGCAGCTTGGGGGGTCAGGGGCAGCCCCAGCATTTT.